The sequence of this TCR beta chain was determined in a study of a mutant IDH1 vaccine in newly diagnosed glioma. Using immunoSEQ multiplex PCR, the repertoire was profiled, and TCRdb retains in-frame clones only, with some absent. The table shows under 150,000 clones, with under 90% occurring only once. The CDR3 loop spans 14 amino acids. The trim removed 5 bases at V and 4 bases at J, leaving 7 bases unmatched. Germline lookup yields CDR1 MNHEY and CDR2 SVGAGI. On this clone: Its antigen is still unknown.

The time point was: week 11, during vaccination. Doses of 300 ug of mutant IDH1 20-mer peptide were given with topical imiquimod. The V gene is TRBV6-5, the J gene TRBJ1-2, with 7 nucleotides matching TRBD1. The source of this sequence is a woman in her forties or fifties with glioma. This specimen consisted of PBMCs, obtained from a glioma patient whose treatment included an IDH1 peptide vaccine. For the CDR3, the DNA is TGTGCCAGCAGTGAACAGGGGCGTAGCTATGGCTACACCTTC. It encodes CASSEQGRSYGYTF.